This T cell receptor (beta chain) was found in a study of OX40 agonist ivuxolimab in advanced cancers. This table comes from immunoSEQ multiplex PCR, and its TCRdb copy is limited to in-frame clones, with some not included. Here the sample spans some 64,000 clones, approximately 83% being singletons. Trimming removed 6 bases from V and 10 bases from J; junction bases left unmatched: 12. The CDR3 is 14 amino acids. Germline values: CDR1 MNHEY, CDR2 SVGAGI. This receptor was identified in an adult with an advanced solid tumor such as melanoma, head and neck, liver or kidney cancer. V usage is TRBV6-5 and J usage is TRBJ1-5; 7 bases align to TRBD1. This specimen consisted of CD4+ or CD8+ T cells sorted from blood, obtained in a trial of the OX40 agonist ivuxolimab. CDR3 sequence: CASSPGRGLLPQHF. CDR3 DNA: TGTGCCAGCAGCCCGGGGAGGGGGCTCCTTCCCCAGCATTTT.